The rows below give T cell receptor beta chains drawn from one sample of a study of shared clonotypes between healthy human individuals. Generated by immunoSEQ multiplex PCR, the TCRdb table keeps only in-frame clones and is missing some. The profile covers about 980,000 clones, with approximately 80% appearing a single time and nearly 1.5% taken by the ten largest. The sample was memory CD4+ T cells sorted from blood. Receptors were obtained from a man younger than 30 in good health. Each CDR3 is given with its conserved first and last residue. The order of the fields is J gene, clone size, CDR3 length, V gene, D gene, CDR3 protein. A D gene is named only where the DNA matches it firmly. Not all rows give a size; the values are once, few, many and, for expanded clones, a class.

TRBJ1-6,NA,14,TRBV28,NA,CASSLGASNSPLHF
TRBJ1-6,NA,16,TRBV10-3,NA,CAISEALGPNNSPLHF
TRBJ2-1,NA,18,TRBV2,TRBD2,CASSDRASGARTTNEQFF
TRBJ2-5,NA,11,TRBV11-2,NA,CASSSRETQYF
TRBJ2-7,NA,15,TRBV4-1,NA,CASSQGYTGSYEQYF
TRBJ2-3,NA,16,TRBV9,TRBD2,CASSVQGAGTTDTQYF
TRBJ1-5,NA,15,TRBV5-1,TRBD1,CASSHTGDSNQPQHF
TRBJ2-3,NA,14,TRBV30,NA,CAWSIGGNTDTQYF
TRBJ2-3,NA,11,TRBV29-1,NA,CSVDAADTQYF
TRBJ2-2,NA,13,TRBV14,NA,CASSLRTTGELFF
TRBJ2-7,NA,17,TRBV12-5,NA,CASGLVAFGDGTYEQYF
TRBJ2-1,NA,14,TRBV11-3,NA,CASSPRSGDNEQFF
TRBJ2-5,once,15,TRBV2,TRBD2,CASRGTAGAQETQYF
TRBJ2-7,NA,11,TRBV10-2,NA,CASARAYEQYF
TRBJ2-2,NA,12,TRBV7-3,NA,CASRYGEGELFF
TRBJ1-1,NA,13,TRBV10-2,NA,CASSESWYTEAFF